This TCR beta chain was identified in a study of blood T cell repertoires in COVID-19 (TCRdb year 2020). A note on the overall study: The collaborator samples originated in the United States, Italy and Spain and spanned the acute and convalescent phases of COVID-19. A de-identified subject ID, COVID-19 status, age in years and sex were almost always included in the sample metadata. The repertoires were made available in a free public database intended to serve as a resource for research on the immune response to SARS-CoV-2. The material from the prospective study consisted of cDNA or gDNA derived from T cells, B-cell-depleted T cells, or PBMCs. Deeply sampled blood TCRbeta repertoires from subjects exposed to, actively infected with, or recovered from COVID-19 were included in the dataset. HLA class I and class II types, where available, came from metadata supplied by the sample provider rather than from assay-based typing. The samples were drawn from the first 160 participants of the ongoing ImmuneRACE study and from roughly 1,300 subjects provided by 6 global collaborators.

The immunoSEQ Assay, a bias-controlled multiplex PCR, was used to amplify TCRbeta CDR3 regions from genomic DNA. The source study handled its data this way. The number of nucleated cells in each sample was estimated from the amplification of reference gene primers within the assay. To quantify the absolute abundance of each unique TCRbeta CDR3 rearrangement, sequence reads were collapsed and filtered. For each sample, productive Simpson clonality was calculated as the square root of Simpson's diversity index over productive rearrangements. TCRdb holds this immuneACCESS table with in-frame rearrangements only. Some clones are missing; in checked studies, unresolved V genes explain under half, and the rest has no known cause. The V and J calls and clone size are taken from that table; D and trimming were inferred from the DNA. In all, the sample holds around 480,000 clones, and about 87% of those were seen once. Around an eighth of the sample goes to the ten largest clones.

One collaborating source in Seattle enrolled patients during active infection and followed them longitudinally through the course of disease. Collaborating institutions collected whole blood in K2EDTA tubes following their own protocols. For TCRbeta analysis, collaborators shipped samples in one of three forms: frozen whole blood, isolated PBMCs, or DNA extracted from either of those sample types. In the case of this clone: Its antigen has not been determined. Base qualities are missing; no much larger clone stands one base away.

Relative to germline, V is 4 bases shorter and J is 8 bases shorter, with 18 bases between their ends. For CDR1 and CDR2, the germline V gene lists SNHLY and FYNNEI. Inclusive of the bounding cysteine and phenylalanine, the CDR3 is 15 residues long. Only the CDR3 DNA is retained, 45 bases long and in frame from the first base. Broad study findings and their caveats: Clinical and demographic metadata were provided uncurated, with the amount varying by source and participant.

This TCR was sampled from a woman between 45 and 65 years old with COVID-19, enrolled during active disease. Sequenced sample: peripheral blood. The rearrangement combines TRBV2 with TRBJ2-1, with a weak D call of TRBD1 (5 bases match). CDR3 sequence: CASSVGPPDVYEQFF. The bases are TGTGCCAGCAGTGTGGGGCCCCCTGACGTCTATGAGCAGTTCTTC.